Here is one TCR beta chain with its context. Its specificity is not known. The V gene lost 0 bases and the J gene lost 3 bases, with 6 bases spanning the gap. This CDR3 spans 14 amino acids. The germline gives CDR1 LGHNA, CDR2 YNFKEQ. This was the immunoSEQ v3 assay. Libraries were prepared by immunoSEQ multiplex PCR; TCRdb keeps only in-frame clonotypes and omits some of them. The sample has tens of thousands of clones, roughly 70% seen once. These data originate in a study of TIL therapy for anti-PD-1-resistant metastatic lung cancer. Overall study: Tumors carried a median about 1.5 non-synonymous mutations per megabase.

Time point specified: pre-treatment sample, taken before nivolumab and TIL therapy. Study observations and caveats: After infusion, TIL clonotypes partly replaced peripheral T cells and declined over months.

Sequenced here: blood, sampled at baseline. The sequence derives from a person aged 25-79 years with non-small cell lung cancer. The chain recombines TRBV4-2 with TRBJ1-5, with D unclear. In DNA, the CDR3 is TGTGCCAGCAGCCAAGAACGGCTCAATCAGCCCCAGCATTTT. Protein: CASSQERLNQPQHF.